What follows describes a single T cell receptor beta chain. Its antigen has not been determined. Per-nucleotide qualities are absent, and no much larger clonotype sits a single base away. TCRbeta CDR3 regions were amplified from genomic DNA using the immunoSEQ Assay, a bias-controlled multiplex PCR. Turning to the authors' computational methods: The number of nucleated cells in each sample was estimated from the amplification of reference gene primers within the assay. To quantify the absolute abundance of each unique TCRbeta CDR3 rearrangement, sequence reads were collapsed and filtered. For each sample, productive Simpson clonality was calculated as the square root of Simpson's diversity index across productive rearrangements. In TCRdb, the immuneACCESS table is reduced to in-frame sequences with V and J assigned. These tables do not hold every clone; where another copy was compared, an unresolved V gene accounts for under half, and the others remain unexplained. V and J calls plus clone size are reproduced from that table; the DNA served to infer D and trimming. For this sample the table gives some 140,000 clones, of which just under 85% were detected only once. The ten largest account for 3% to 3.5% of the sample.

The data were taken from a study of blood T cell repertoires in COVID-19 (dated by TCRdb to the early 2020s). About the investigation overall: Samples from collaborators originated in the United States, Italy and Spain and spanned both the acute and convalescent phases of COVID-19. A freely available public database, intended as a resource for researchers studying the immune response to SARS-CoV-2, is where the repertoires were released. Nearly every sample came with metadata listing a de-identified subject ID, COVID-19 status, age in years and sex. The prospective study material was composed of cDNA or gDNA derived from T cells, B-cell-depleted T cells, or PBMCs. Where available, HLA class I and class II types were obtained from metadata supplied by the sample provider rather than from assay-based typing. Deeply sampled blood TCRbeta repertoires from subjects exposed to, actively infected with, or recovered from COVID-19 were included in the dataset. The samples were drawn from the first 160 participants of the ongoing ImmuneRACE study and from more than 1,000 subjects provided by 6 global collaborators. Overall study outcomes, separate from this receptor: Clinical and demographic metadata were provided uncurated, with the amount varying by source and participant.

Whole blood was collected in K2EDTA tubes by collaborating institutions according to the institutions' own protocols. For TCRbeta analysis, collaborators shipped samples as frozen whole blood, isolated PBMCs, or DNA extracted from either of those sample types. The CDR3 runs 13 amino acids, cysteine and phenylalanine included. The kept DNA is CDR3 alone, 39 bases in frame from the first base. The V and J ends are trimmed by 1 base and 5 bases, leaving 8 bases between them. Per the germline V gene (reference sequence), LNHDA is the CDR1 and SQIVND is the CDR2. The source is a woman older than 75 with acute or convalescent COVID-19. The specimen was peripheral blood. This chain is built from TRBV19 and TRBJ1-1, with a weak D call of TRBD1 (5 bases match). The sequenced DNA: TGTGCCAGTAGTATAGGGAGGGGAACTGAAGCTTTCTTT. This yields the protein CASSIGRGTEAFF.